This TCR beta chain was sequenced for a study of T cell responses to AZD1222 COVID-19 vaccine. TCRdb's table, derived via immunoSEQ multiplex PCR, lists solely in-frame clones and lacks some. The repertoire has more than 110,000 clones, more than 85% of them found once; the top ten carry 3.5% to 4.5%. Study results and limitations: Sampled repertoires all dated from after the peak T cell response. At study baseline, merely several AZD1222 recipients were seropositive.

With regard to this clone: Antigen: not known.

Trimming at V came to 5 bases and at J to 2 bases, leaving 12 bases not matched to a gene. Germline values: CDR1 SGHTA, CDR2 FQGNSA. The CDR3 has 19 residues. This receptor was identified in an adult who received the AZD1222 COVID-19 vaccine. The sample here was peripheral blood, taken 28 days after the second AZD1222 dose. The genes are TRBV7-2 and TRBJ2-2; TRBD2 aligns across 12 bases. The CDR3 nucleotides are TGTGCCAGCAGCCCCGCTAGCGGGAGGGCCGGGAGCAACACCGGGGAGCTGTTTTTT. The encoded protein is CASSPASGRAGSNTGELFF.